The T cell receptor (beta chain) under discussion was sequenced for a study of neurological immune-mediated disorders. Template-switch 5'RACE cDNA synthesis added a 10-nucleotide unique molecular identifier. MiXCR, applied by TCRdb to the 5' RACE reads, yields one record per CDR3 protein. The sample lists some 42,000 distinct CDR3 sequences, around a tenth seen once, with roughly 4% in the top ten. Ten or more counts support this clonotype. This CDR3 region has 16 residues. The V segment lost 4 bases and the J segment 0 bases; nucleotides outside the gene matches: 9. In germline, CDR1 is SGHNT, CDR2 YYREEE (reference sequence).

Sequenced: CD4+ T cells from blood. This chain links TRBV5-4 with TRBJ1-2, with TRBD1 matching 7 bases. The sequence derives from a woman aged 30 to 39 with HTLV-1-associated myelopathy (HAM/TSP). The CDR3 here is CASSPQGVRANYGYTF. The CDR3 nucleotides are TGTGCCAGCAGCCCCCAGGGGGTACGAGCTAACTATGGCTACACCTTC.